This record looks at one T cell receptor (beta chain) sequence and its context. The entirety of the isolated RNA underwent reverse transcription, so expressed TCRB transcripts were sequenced. Only in-frame clones appear in the TCRdb table, and some are missing; sequencing was by immunoSEQ multiplex PCR. The sample carries 150,000 to 200,000 clones, approximately 9.1% recorded once. V was trimmed by 1 base and J by 8 bases, leaving 13 bases between them. The CDR3 runs to 15 residues. Germline assignment: CDR1 SGHRS and CDR2 YFSETQ. The sample originates from a study of beta chain features in type 1 diabetes.

V usage is TRBV5-1 and J usage is TRBJ1-6; D is undetermined. This sequence originates from a woman aged 18-29 years in good health. Specimen: central memory CD4+ T cells from blood. The CDR3 reads CASSLSGFGDSPLHF. The CDR3 nucleotides read TGCGCCAGCAGCTTGAGCGGCTTCGGGGATTCACCCCTCCACTTT.